This entry lists 27 T cell receptor beta chains sequenced from one sample in a study of blood T cell repertoires in COVID-19 (dated by TCRdb to 2020 to 2021). Libraries came from the immunoSEQ multiplex PCR assay. TCRdb stores this immuneACCESS table with in-frame sequences only. Part of the clones is absent; in the studies checked, under half of the shortfall reflects unresolved V genes, and no reason is known for the rest. The sample table lists 470,000 or so clones, around nine tenths of them with a count of one. About 4.5% of the sample is held by the ten biggest clonotypes. The specimen sequenced was peripheral blood. Receptor source: a woman aged 30 to 39 with acute or convalescent COVID-19.

V gene TRBV6-5 combines with J gene TRBJ1-1; 8 nucleotides agree with TRBD1. Per the germline V gene, CDR1 is MNHEY and CDR2 is SVGAGI. The CDR3 length is 13 residues. V lost 7 bases to trimming and J lost 10 bases; unmatched junction nucleotides: 11. CDR3 nucleotides: TGTGCCAGCAACGACGGGACAGGCGTTCTAGCTTTCTTT. It specifies CASNDGTGVLAFF.

The chain recombines TRBV7-9 with TRBJ1-4; D may be TRBD1 (6 bases). Germline V gene data show CDR1 as SEHNR and CDR2 as FQNEAQ (reference sequence). The CDR3 covers 15 residues. V was cut by 5 bases and J by 5 bases, with 15 bases left in between. CDR3 residues: CASSPRDIENEKLFF. The CDR3 nucleotides read TGTGCCAGCAGCCCCCGGGACATAGAAAATGAAAAACTGTTTTTT.

The sample holds one count of this clone. V is TRBV11-2 and J is TRBJ2-1, with TRBD1 matching 7 bases. CDR3 length: 16 amino acids. The germline gives CDR1 SGHAT, CDR2 FQNNGV. V gave up 5 bases and J gave up 6 bases; unmatched junction bases: 13. The DNA for the CDR3 is TGTGCCAGCAGCCCGAGGGGACAGTGGGAACGCAATGAGCAGTTCTTC. Amino acid sequence: CASSPRGQWERNEQFF.

The V gene is TRBV6-5, the J gene TRBJ2-7, with 7 bases aligning to TRBD1. The CDR3 runs to 15 residues. The V gene end was trimmed by 6 bases and the J gene end by 7 bases; junction bases not matched to a gene: 15. Per germline, CDR1 MNHEY and CDR2 SVGAGI. CDR3 loop: CASRRGRDRLREQYF. The CDR3 DNA sequence: TGTGCCAGCAGACGAGGCCGGGACAGACTGAGGGAGCAGTACTTC.

The chain carries TRBV15 and TRBJ2-3; 9 bases agree with TRBD1. The CDR3 length is 16 residues. CDR1 LNHNV and CDR2 YYDKDF come from the germline V gene (reference sequence). The junction had 9 bases not matched to a gene; V was cut back by 2 bases and J by 6 bases. In DNA form, the CDR3 reads TGTGCCACCAGCAGATCCGGGACAGGGCTGTGGGATACGCAGTATTTT. Amino acid sequence: CATSRSGTGLWDTQYF.

The J gene is TRBJ2-1, the V gene TRBV5-6; TRBD1 aligns across 7 bases. The V gene end was trimmed by 1 base and the J gene end by 6 bases; junction bases not matched to a gene: 10. CDR3 length equals 16 residues. Per the germline V gene, CDR1 is SGHDT and CDR2 is YYEEEE. The CDR3, as DNA: TGTGCCAGCAGCTTGTTCAGGGGGTCAGGGGTCAATGAGCAGTTCTTC. Protein sequence: CASSLFRGSGVNEQFF.

The V and J genes are TRBV30 and TRBJ2-7; the D gene is possibly TRBD2 (5 bases). CDR1 is GTSNPN, CDR2 SVGIG, per germline (reference sequence). The germline V and J ends were trimmed by 1 base and 2 bases, with 9 bases remaining between them. CDR3 length: 13 amino acids. CDR3 region: CAWSEGGPYEQYF. CDR3 DNA: TGTGCCTGGAGTGAAGGAGGTCCCTACGAGCAGTACTTC.

The gene calls are TRBV6-6 and TRBJ2-4, with D uncertain. Germline CDR1 MNHNY, CDR2 SVGAGI (reference sequence). There are 13 residues in the CDR3. Trimming cost V 7 bases and J 6 bases, with 13 bases left between them. In DNA form, the CDR3 reads TGTGCCAGCATTCACTCCAGTGGAAACATTCAGTACTTC. Translation gives CASIHSSGNIQYF.

J is TRBJ1-3 and V is TRBV9; D gene ambiguous. Per the germline V gene, CDR1 is SGDLS and CDR2 is YYNGEE. V lost 3 bases, J lost 0 bases, and 13 bases lay in between. This CDR3 is built from 16 residues. Here the CDR3 reads CASSAPRAGSGNTIYF. CDR3 nucleotides: TGTGCCAGCAGCGCCCCCCGAGCGGGCTCTGGAAACACCATATATTTT.

This clone occurred once. The genes are TRBV14 and TRBJ1-2; D uncertain. The V end lost 2 bases, the J end lost 0 bases, and 7 bases lay between the germline ends. The CDR3 runs to 14 residues. Germline CDR1 reads SGHDN; CDR2 reads FVKESK. The DNA for the CDR3 is TGTGCCAGCAGCCAATATCTGTCTAACTATGGCTACACCTTC. Its translation is CASSQYLSNYGYTF.

The chain joins TRBV10-1 to TRBJ2-3, with 8 bases fitting TRBD1. The CDR3 is 14 residues long. Germline trimming cut 9 bases from V and 0 bases from J; bases unmatched to any gene: 5. The germline V gene encodes CDR1 WNHNN and CDR2 SYGVQD (reference sequence). The CDR3 loop is CASGTGGSTDTQYF. The CDR3 coding sequence is TGCGCCAGTGGGACAGGCGGTAGCACAGATACGCAGTATTTT.

The gene calls are TRBV19 and TRBJ1-6, with D perhaps matching TRBD1 (6 bases). The CDR3 runs 15 residues. V was cut by 1 base and J by 9 bases, with 13 bases left in between. The germline V gene has CDR1 LNHDA and CDR2 SQIVND (reference sequence). The CDR3 region is CASSIVGQSVSPLHF. The CDR3 DNA sequence: TGTGCCAGTAGTATAGTCGGACAGTCGGTTTCACCCCTCCACTTT.

This clone is a singleton in its sample. The V gene is TRBV2, the J gene TRBJ2-3; TRBD2 aligns across 13 bases. V lost 8 bases to trimming and J lost 1 base; unmatched junction nucleotides: 6. The CDR3 is made up of 16 amino acids. Germline assignment: CDR1 SNHLY and CDR2 FYNNEI. The chain's CDR3 is CASRLGLAGGTDTQYF. CDR3 DNA: TGTGCCAGCCGACTAGGACTAGCGGGAGGCACAGATACGCAGTATTTT.

This sequence joins TRBV30 and TRBJ1-2; D call uncertain. V was shortened by 3 bases and J by 4 bases, with 18 bases between the two germline ends. The length of the CDR3 is 15 residues. CDR1 and CDR2 (germline): GTSNPN, SVGIG (reference sequence). DNA of the CDR3: TGTGCCTGGAGCGCTCAGGCCCGGCCCTCCTATGGCTACACCTTC. As protein: CAWSAQARPSYGYTF.

This clone was observed a single time. The genes are TRBV4-1 and TRBJ2-5, with TRBD2 identical over 8 bases. Germline CDR1 and CDR2: MGHRA and YSYEKL. The trim removed 6 bases at V and 0 bases at J, leaving 6 bases unmatched. This CDR3 has 15 amino acids. CDR3 bases: TGCGCCAGCAGGGGGCGGGGGGCAAACCAAGAGACCCAGTACTTC. Its translation: CASRGRGANQETQYF.

The rearrangement links TRBV10-3 to TRBJ2-7; 14 nucleotides agree with TRBD2. The V gene end was trimmed by 4 bases and the J gene end by 4 bases; junction bases not matched to a gene: 6. CDR1 is ENHRY, CDR2 SYGVKD, per germline. The CDR3 has 16 amino acids. The chain's CDR3 is CAISVGLAGGGYEQYF. In nucleotides, the CDR3 is TGTGCCATCAGTGTCGGACTAGCGGGGGGCGGGTACGAGCAGTACTTC.

This clone was seen only once. The chain employs TRBV5-6 and TRBJ2-7, with 7 bases aligning to TRBD1. The ends lost 0 bases at V and 0 bases at J; junction bases unmatched: 6. The CDR3 runs 16 residues. Germline-derived CDR1 and CDR2 are SGHDT and YYEEEE. CDR3 region: CASSLEGGLSSYEQYF. The DNA of the CDR3 is TGTGCCAGCAGCTTGGAAGGGGGCCTCAGCTCCTACGAGCAGTACTTC. Based on the CDR3 plus reference TRBV5-6 and TRBJ2-7, the full variable domain is DAGVTQSPTHLIKTRGQQVTLRCSPKSGHDTVSWYQQALGQGPQFIFQYYEEEERQRGNFPDRFSGHQFPNYSSELNVNALLLGDSALYLCASSLEGGLSSYEQYFGPGTRLTVT.

The CDR3: CASSTGLAYEQYF. DNA for the CDR3: TGTGCCAGTAGTACCGGGTTAGCCTACGAGCAGTACTTC. This sequence joins TRBV19 and TRBJ2-7; D uncertain. Trimming pared 4 bases from V and 2 bases from J, leaving 9 bases between. Germline V gives CDR1 LNHDA, CDR2 SQIVND (reference sequence). The CDR3 runs 13 residues.

The sample holds one count of this clone. This chain links TRBV3-1 (or the pseudogene TRBV3-2) with TRBJ1-3; D may be TRBD1 (6 bases). V was clipped by 4 bases and J by 2 bases, with 12 bases between them. Germline V gene sequence: CDR1 LGHDT, CDR2 YNNKEL (reference sequence). The CDR3 spans 15 residues. The CDR3 spells CASSPLGGPGNTIYF. As DNA, the CDR3 is TGTGCCAGCAGCCCTTTGGGGGGGCCTGGAAACACCATATATTTT.

V and J are TRBV23-1 and TRBJ2-3; TRBD1 matches 9 bases. TRBV23-1 is sorted into the ORF group, with uncertain function. V was pared by 2 bases and J by 4 bases, with 7 bases of the junction left unmatched. CDR3 length: 16 amino acids. In DNA form, the CDR3 reads TGCGCCAGCAGTCAACCCGGGACAGGGTTACCAGATACGCAGTATTTT. This encodes CASSQPGTGLPDTQYF.

The V gene is TRBV27, the J gene TRBJ1-2, with 7 positions matching TRBD1. Trimming cost V 6 bases and J 8 bases; bases outside gene matches: 9. Germline assignment: CDR1 MNHEY and CDR2 SMNVEV (reference sequence). The CDR3 runs 13 residues. CDR3 nucleotide sequence: TGTGCCAGCAGCCCGGACAGGTTCCGCGGCTACACCTTC. This encodes CASSPDRFRGYTF.

This chain links TRBV24-1 with TRBJ2-2; the match to TRBD1 covers 7 bases. CDR1 is KGHDR, CDR2 SFDVKD, per germline. With 2 bases clipped from V and 5 bases from J, the junction kept 4 bases outside the gene matches. The CDR3 loop spans 15 amino acids. The CDR3 DNA sequence: TGTGCCACCAGTGATTCGGACAGGTGGACCGGGGAGCTGTTTTTT. This translates into CATSDSDRWTGELFF.

V and J are TRBV19 and TRBJ1-5, with D uncertain. Between the trimmed V and J ends, which lost 3 bases and 11 bases, there was a span of 14 bases. Germline CDR1 reads LNHDA; CDR2 reads SQIVND (reference sequence). The CDR3 covers 13 residues. DNA for the CDR3: TGTGCCAGTAGTATCCGACGGGAGGGTGCCCAGCATTTT. Protein product: CASSIRREGAQHF.

The genes are TRBV7-8 and TRBJ1-1; TRBD1 might be the D (5 bases). V was shortened by 1 base and J by 0 bases, with 12 bases between the two germline ends. CDR1 SGHVS and CDR2 FQNEAQ come from the germline V gene. The CDR3 totals 16 residues. The CDR3 nucleotides read TGTGCCAGCAGCTTAGGTAGACAGATGATGAACACTGAAGCTTTCTTT. It specifies CASSLGRQMMNTEAFF.

The V and J genes are TRBV28 and TRBJ1-5; maybe TRBD1 (6 bases). This CDR3 is built from 15 residues. Germline loops: CDR1 MDHEN, CDR2 SYDVKM. The ends were cut back, 5 bases at V and 3 bases at J, with 14 bases in the middle. CDR3 bases: TGTGCCAGCAGTAGGGTCAGGGGAAACAATCAGCCCCAGCATTTT. Its translation is CASSRVRGNNQPQHF.

The J gene is TRBJ1-6, the V gene TRBV5-1; TRBD1 aligns across 7 bases. The V gene end was trimmed by 6 bases and the J gene end by 9 bases; junction bases not matched to a gene: 9. The CDR3 length is 14 residues. Per the germline V gene, CDR1 is SGHRS and CDR2 is YFSETQ. This CDR3 is CASTPGQRISPLHF. For the CDR3, the DNA is TGCGCCAGCACCCCGGGACAGAGAATTTCACCCCTCCACTTT.

This chain uses TRBV6-6 with TRBJ2-7; the D gene is possibly TRBD1 (6 bases). The CDR3 contains 14 residues. Germline V gene data show CDR1 as MNHNY and CDR2 as SVGAGI (reference sequence). The V gene lost 8 bases and the J gene lost 3 bases, with 17 bases spanning the gap. CDR3 coding DNA: TGTGCCAGCGGGTGGACAGTTGGGAACTACGAGCAGTACTTC. Translating it yields CASGWTVGNYEQYF.